Presented here are 31 T cell receptor beta chains from one specimen sequenced in a study of blood T cell repertoires in COVID-19. This table comes from immunoSEQ multiplex PCR, and its TCRdb copy is limited to in-frame clones, with some not included. The sample shows under 120,000 clones, 85% of them seen only once. The sequenced sample was peripheral blood. The receptors derive from a human donor in a cohort sampled during active COVID-19.

This clone turned up a few times. This chain connects TRBV19 to TRBJ1-1, with TRBD1 matching 8 bases. V trimming: 2 bases; J trimming: 10 bases; junction bases outside the gene matches: 12. The CDR3 totals 15 residues. The germline V gene has CDR1 LNHDA and CDR2 SQIVND (reference sequence). The CDR3 reads CASSIMDLGQGRAFF. The CDR3 DNA follows: TGTGCCAGTAGTATAATGGACCTCGGACAGGGACGAGCTTTCTTT.

The V and J genes are TRBV7-2 and TRBJ1-5, with TRBD1 matching 7 bases. CDR3 length equals 14 residues. The trim removed 4 bases at V and 3 bases at J, leaving 3 bases unmatched. CDR1 SGHTA and CDR2 FQGNSA come from the germline V gene. In DNA form, the CDR3 reads TGTGCCAGCAGCTCAGGGGGGTACAATCAGCCCCAGCATTTT. Translation gives CASSSGGYNQPQHF. Full variable domain (rest looked up from reference TRBV7-2 and TRBJ1-5): GAGVSQSPSNKVTEKGKDVELRCDPISGHTALYWYRQSLGQGLEFLIYFQGNSAPDKSGLPSDRFSAERTGGSVSTLTIQRTQQEDSAVYLCASSSGGYNQPQHFGDGTRLSIL.

The rearrangement uses TRBV28 and TRBJ2-7, with 8 positions matching TRBD1. CDR1 MDHEN and CDR2 SYDVKM come from the germline V gene. J lost 3 bases, V lost 5 bases, and 6 bases had no gene match. This CDR3 is 14 amino acids long. This CDR3 is CASSHGQGVYEQYF. DNA for the CDR3: TGTGCCAGCAGTCACGGACAGGGTGTCTACGAGCAGTACTTC.

The table lists this clone with a count of one. V usage is TRBV24-1 and J usage is TRBJ2-2; no definite D call. Trimming pared 0 bases from V and 6 bases from J, leaving 7 bases between. The CDR3 contains 14 residues. Germline V gives CDR1 KGHDR, CDR2 SFDVKD. This CDR3 reads CATSDLHPAGELFF. The CDR3 DNA sequence: TGTGCCACCAGTGATTTGCACCCAGCCGGGGAGCTGTTTTTT.

The rearrangement links TRBV24-1 to TRBJ2-3, with 9 bases matching TRBD1. CDR3 length: 16 residues. J was trimmed by 8 bases and V by 7 bases; bases with no gene match: 15. Germline V gives CDR1 KGHDR, CDR2 SFDVKD. CDR3 bases: TGTGCCACCAGCGAAACAGGGGGCGAAGGATTAGGTACGCAGTATTTT. Its translation is CATSETGGEGLGTQYF.

V usage is TRBV7-8 and J usage is TRBJ2-2; 8 bases agree with TRBD2. V was pared by 0 bases and J by 6 bases, with 6 bases of the junction left unmatched. There are 16 residues in the CDR3. Per germline, CDR1 SGHVS and CDR2 FQNEAQ. The DNA for the CDR3 is TGTGCCAGCAGCTTAGCTCCGGGACTAGTGGCCGGGGAGCTGTTTTTT. Its translation is CASSLAPGLVAGELFF.

The V gene is TRBV5-1, the J gene TRBJ2-5; TRBD1 aligns across 7 bases. V shed 5 bases and J 2 bases; nucleotides not matched to a gene: 9. CDR1 is SGHRS and CDR2 is YFSETQ in the germline V gene. CDR3 length: 15 residues. CDR3 loop: CASSATGSGQETQYF. CDR3 sequence (DNA): TGCGCCAGCAGTGCGACAGGGTCCGGGCAAGAGACCCAGTACTTC.

J is TRBJ2-7 and V is TRBV19, with 9 bases lining up with TRBD1. V shed 4 bases and J 6 bases; nucleotides not matched to a gene: 1. The CDR3 sequence is 12 residues long. The germline gives CDR1 LNHDA, CDR2 SQIVND (reference sequence). CDR3 region: CASSTDRGEQYF. The CDR3 nucleotides read TGTGCCAGTAGTACGGACAGGGGCGAGCAGTACTTC. Filled out from reference TRBV19 and TRBJ2-7, the complete variable domain reads DGGITQSPKYLFRKEGQNVTLSCEQNLNHDAMYWYRQDPGQGLRLIYYSQIVNDFQKGDIAEGYSVSREKKESFPLTVTSAQKNPTAFYLCASSTDRGEQYFGPGTRLTVT.

This CDR3 is CASSGDTPNTEAFF. The DNA for the CDR3 is TGTGCCAGCAGTGGGGACACACCGAACACTGAAGCTTTCTTT. This chain joins TRBV2 and TRBJ1-1; the D gene is possibly TRBD1 (6 bases). Per germline, CDR1 SNHLY and CDR2 FYNNEI. The CDR3 is 14 residues long. With 4 bases removed from V and 1 base from J, the gap between germline ends came to 10 bases. Variable domain in full (rest from reference TRBV2 and TRBJ1-1): EPEVTQTPSHQVTQMGQEVILRCVPISNHLYFYWYRQILGQKVEFLVSFYNNEISEKSEIFDDQFSVERPDGSNFTLKIRSTKLEDSAMYFCASSGDTPNTEAFFGQGTRLTVV.

The gene calls are TRBV3-1 (or the pseudogene TRBV3-2) and TRBJ2-1, with 9 bases aligning to TRBD2. Germline V lookup: CDR1 LGHDT, CDR2 YNNKEL (reference sequence). V shed 10 bases and J 5 bases; nucleotides not matched to a gene: 9. The CDR3 is 14 residues long. The CDR3 is CATMTSGPNNEQFF. DNA for the CDR3: TGTGCCACCATGACTAGCGGCCCAAACAATGAGCAGTTCTTC.

The chain combines TRBV2 with TRBJ2-1, with D possibly being TRBD1 (7 bases). V gave up 1 base and J gave up 1 base, with 11 bases separating them. The CDR3 spans 16 residues. In germline, CDR1 is SNHLY, CDR2 FYNNEI. The CDR3 region is CASSEETGRSYNEQFF. The CDR3 nucleotides are TGTGCCAGCAGTGAAGAGACAGGGAGGTCCTACAATGAGCAGTTCTTC.

The V gene is TRBV5-5, the J gene TRBJ2-2; D is uncertain. V was trimmed by 0 bases and J by 2 bases, leaving 5 bases between them. Germline V gene data show CDR1 as SGHKS and CDR2 as YYEKEE (reference sequence). The length of the CDR3 is 14 residues. CDR3 amino acids: CASSLASNTGELFF. CDR3 nucleotide sequence: TGTGCCAGCAGCTTGGCTAGTAACACCGGGGAGCTGTTTTTT.

This chain joins TRBV5-1 and TRBJ2-5, with 7 bases identical to TRBD1. CDR1 and CDR2 from the germline V gene are SGHRS and YFSETQ. The length of the CDR3 is 14 residues. The junction had 1 base not matched to a gene; V was cut back by 1 base and J by 1 base. Here the CDR3 reads CASSLTGVQETQYF. The CDR3 DNA sequence: TGCGCCAGCAGCTTGACAGGGGTCCAAGAGACCCAGTACTTC.

The rearrangement links TRBV6-5 to TRBJ1-2; D ambiguous. This CDR3 has 14 residues. Germline CDR1 MNHEY, CDR2 SVGAGI. V lost 0 bases and J lost 1, with 6 bases in between. The CDR3: CASSYSPNNYGYTF. The CDR3 bases are TGTGCCAGCAGTTACTCCCCAAATAACTATGGCTACACCTTC.

The chain employs TRBV18 and TRBJ1-6; weak D call: TRBD1 (6 bases). The CDR3 loop spans 18 amino acids. Germline V lookup: CDR1 KGHSH, CDR2 LQKENI. Trimming cost V 6 bases and J 0 bases, with 18 bases left between them. CDR3 loop: CASSATGQSISYNSPLHF. The CDR3 region has the DNA TGTGCCAGCTCCGCCACAGGACAGTCGATCTCCTATAATTCACCCCTCCACTTT.

The table lists this clone with a few counts. V usage is TRBV7-9 and J usage is TRBJ2-2; the match to TRBD1 covers 8 bases. The V and J ends lost 3 bases and 5 bases, in that order; junction bases with no gene match: 5. The CDR3 has 15 amino acids. Looked up from germline, CDR1 is SEHNR and CDR2 is FQNEAQ (reference sequence). The CDR3 spells CASSFPGQGTGELFF. The CDR3 DNA follows: TGTGCCAGCAGCTTCCCCGGACAGGGAACCGGGGAGCTGTTTTTT.

The chain is built from TRBV5-1 and TRBJ2-6; 7 bases are shared with TRBD1. Trimming cost V 4 bases and J 4 bases; bases outside gene matches: 8. Germline V gene lookup returns CDR1 SGHRS and CDR2 YFSETQ. The CDR3 extends over 16 amino acids. The CDR3 loop reads CASSPGTAGGANVLTF. The CDR3 coding sequence is TGCGCCAGCAGCCCGGGGACAGCTGGCGGGGCCAACGTCCTGACTTTC.

The rearrangement links TRBV19 to TRBJ2-3; 7 bases agree with TRBD1. The germline gives CDR1 LNHDA, CDR2 SQIVND (reference sequence). CDR3 length: 15 residues. V shed 6 bases, J shed 0 bases, and the junction held 6 bases outside the gene matches. The CDR3 bases are TGTGCCAGTAGCCCCCGGGACAGCAGCACAGATACGCAGTATTTT. Its protein is CASSPRDSSTDTQYF.

J is TRBJ1-1 and V is TRBV19; D call uncertain. Germline CDR1 LNHDA, CDR2 SQIVND (reference sequence). CDR3 length: 15 residues. V was cut by 4 bases and J by 1 base, with 13 bases left in between. The DNA for the CDR3 is TGTGCCAGTAGTAACGCCGGGATTTGGAACACTGAAGCTTTCTTT. It encodes CASSNAGIWNTEAFF.

This clone showed up just once. The rearrangement uses TRBV13 and TRBJ2-3; 10 bases map to TRBD2. Germline V gene lookup returns CDR1 PRHDT and CDR2 FYEKMQ (reference sequence). The V and J ends lost 3 bases and 6 bases, in that order; junction bases with no gene match: 6. CDR3 size: 15 residues. The CDR3: CASSFWTSGWDTQYF. CDR3 DNA: TGTGCCAGCAGCTTTTGGACTAGCGGTTGGGATACGCAGTATTTT.

The chain links TRBV5-1 to TRBJ2-1; 8 nucleotides agree with TRBD2. The CDR3 extends over 16 amino acids. The V gene end was trimmed by 2 bases and the J gene end by 2 bases; junction bases not matched to a gene: 6. Germline CDR1 and CDR2: SGHRS and YFSETQ. CDR3 sequence reads: CASSFGSGMAYNEQFF. DNA for the CDR3: TGCGCCAGCAGCTTTGGTAGCGGGATGGCCTACAATGAGCAGTTCTTC.

This clone occurred a few times. This chain uses TRBV19 with TRBJ1-3; D possibly corresponds to TRBD1 (5 bases). Germline V gene lookup returns CDR1 LNHDA and CDR2 SQIVND (reference sequence). With 2 bases removed from V and 5 bases from J, the gap between germline ends came to 13 bases. The CDR3 length is 15 residues. The CDR3 loop reads CASSILTASRNTIYF. As DNA, the CDR3 is TGTGCCAGTAGTATATTGACAGCGAGCAGAAACACCATATATTTT.

The rearrangement uses TRBV9 and TRBJ2-1, with TRBD2 matching 10 bases. The CDR3 has 15 amino acids. The V and J ends lost 2 bases and 8 bases, in that order; junction bases with no gene match: 7. Germline lookup yields CDR1 SGDLS and CDR2 YYNGEE. The CDR3 DNA sequence: TGTGCCAGCAGCGTCCAGGGACTAGCGATAGATGAGCAGTTCTTC. Residues: CASSVQGLAIDEQFF.

A few counts support this clone. V is TRBV24-1 and J is TRBJ1-5, with a possible D match to TRBD1 (6 bases). This CDR3 region has 16 residues. Trimming removed 5 bases at V and 2 bases at J, with 15 bases between. Germline CDR1 is KGHDR and CDR2 is SFDVKD. CDR3 amino acids: CATSAGTGLGNQPQHF. The CDR3 DNA reads as TGTGCCACCAGTGCGGGAACAGGGTTAGGCAATCAGCCCCAGCATTTT.

The chain links TRBV20-1 to TRBJ1-2; D not certain. The CDR3 runs to 11 residues. Trimming removed 4 bases at V and 4 bases at J, with 7 bases between. Per the germline V gene, CDR1 is DFQATT and CDR2 is SNEGSKA (reference sequence). CDR3 coding DNA: TGCAGTGCTATCGGGGTCTATGGCTACACCTTC. This gives the protein CSAIGVYGYTF.

This clone was observed once. This chain connects TRBV29-1 to TRBJ1-1; D might be TRBD1 (5 bases). Trimming cost V 3 bases and J 1 base, with 12 bases left between them. Germline CDR1 is SQVTM and CDR2 is ANQGSEA. CDR3 size: 14 residues. This chain's CDR3 is CSVEAGQKNTEAFF. DNA of the CDR3: TGCAGCGTTGAGGCAGGGCAAAAGAACACTGAAGCTTTCTTT.

The DNA for the CDR3 is TGTGCCATCAGTGCAGACATATGGGAGACCCAGTACTTC. Protein: CAISADIWETQYF. The chain has TRBV10-3 and TRBJ2-5, with D unclear. This CDR3 is built from 13 residues. Between the trimmed V and J ends, which lost 4 bases and 5 bases, there was a span of 11 bases. In germline, CDR1 is ENHRY, CDR2 SYGVKD.

The chain employs TRBV28 and TRBJ1-1; TRBD1 matches at 8 bases. The CDR3 loop spans 13 amino acids. The V and J ends lost 5 bases and 10 bases, in that order; junction bases with no gene match: 9. Germline V CDR1 and CDR2: MDHEN, SYDVKM. The CDR3 loop is CASSGPDRAVAFF. DNA of the CDR3: TGTGCCAGCAGTGGACCGGACAGGGCTGTAGCTTTCTTT.

V is TRBV11-3 and J is TRBJ2-7, with 12 bases that match TRBD2. CDR1 and CDR2 from the germline V gene are SGHNT and YENEEA. The CDR3 sequence is 15 residues long. Germline trimming cut 1 base from V and 6 bases from J; bases unmatched to any gene: 4. The CDR3 DNA sequence: TGTGCCAGCAGCTTAGGACTAGCGGGAGTCGGCGAGCAGTACTTC. Amino acids: CASSLGLAGVGEQYF.

J is TRBJ2-1 and V is TRBV6-4; the D gene is possibly TRBD2 (6 bases). The CDR3 length is 21 residues. From germline, CDR1 is MRHNA and CDR2 SNTAGT. Trimming removed 2 bases from V and 5 bases from J, with 31 bases in between. Here the CDR3 reads CASSDPSAGSRERFKNNEQFF. Here the CDR3 DNA reads TGTGCCAGCAGTGACCCCTCGGCGGGATCCAGAGAACGGTTCAAGAACAATGAGCAGTTCTTC.

This clone appeared a few times. The chain recombines TRBV7-9 with TRBJ1-6; D might be TRBD1 (5 bases). This CDR3 spans 14 amino acids. Trimming stripped 2 bases from V and 13 bases from J, with 15 bases between. The germline V gene encodes CDR1 SEHNR and CDR2 FQNEAQ (reference sequence). The CDR3: CASSLRGGVPPLHF. The CDR3 nucleotides are TGTGCCAGCAGCTTACGGGGGGGAGTTCCGCCCCTCCACTTT.